This TCR beta chain was obtained from a study of identical twins. TCRdb itself ran the 5' RACE reads through MiXCR, one entry per CDR3 protein. Seen here are more than 1.5 million distinct CDR3 sequences, roughly a third observed once, and the top ten hold approximately 0.29%. Healthy Caucasians alone served as donors. This receptor was obtained from a newborn girl in good health. The material sequenced was cord blood.

The CDR3 here is CASSFLGAPEKLFF. Written as DNA, the CDR3 is TGTGCCAGCAGTTTTCTCGGGGCCCCAGAAAAACTGTTTTTT. V gene TRBV28 combines with J gene TRBJ1-4, with a possible D match to TRBD1 (5 bases). This CDR3 region has 14 residues. Trimming cost V 3 bases and J 8 bases, with 13 bases left between them. Germline CDR1 and CDR2: MDHEN and SYDVKM.